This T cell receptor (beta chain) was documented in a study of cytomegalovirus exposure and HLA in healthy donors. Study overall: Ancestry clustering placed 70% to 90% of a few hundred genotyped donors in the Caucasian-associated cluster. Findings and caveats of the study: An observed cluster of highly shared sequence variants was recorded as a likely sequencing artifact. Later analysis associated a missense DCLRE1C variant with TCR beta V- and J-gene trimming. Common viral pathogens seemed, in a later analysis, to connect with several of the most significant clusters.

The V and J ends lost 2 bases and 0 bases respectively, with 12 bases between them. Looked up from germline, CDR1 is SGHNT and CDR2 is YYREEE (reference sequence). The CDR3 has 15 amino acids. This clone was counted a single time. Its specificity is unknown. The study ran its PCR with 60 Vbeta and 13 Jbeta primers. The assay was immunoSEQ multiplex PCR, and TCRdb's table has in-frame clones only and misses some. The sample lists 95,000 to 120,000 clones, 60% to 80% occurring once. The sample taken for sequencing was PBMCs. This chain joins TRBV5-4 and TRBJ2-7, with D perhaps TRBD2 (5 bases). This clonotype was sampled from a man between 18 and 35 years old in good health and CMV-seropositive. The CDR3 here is CASSFPSRSSYEQYF. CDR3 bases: TGTGCCAGCAGCTTCCCTAGCCGAAGCTCCTACGAGCAGTACTTC.